Below, 15 T cell receptor beta chains from the same sample are listed, as sequenced in a study of blood T cells in healthy people across ages. A J-beta primer mix and a sample-barcoded 5' primer were used in a second PCR of about 7 to 12 cycles. One entry per CDR3 protein, called by TCRdb with MiXCR from the 5' RACE reads. Altogether fewer than 1 million distinct CDR3 sequences are present, around two fifths being singletons, with the ten largest covering about 19%. The sequencing input was blood. The receptor set was obtained from a man aged 55 to 70 in good health.

There are a few counts of this clonotype. Relative to the germline gene, one junction end is altered; a read error may explain this. The CDR3 DNA follows: TGTGCCAGCAGTGACTCCGGGACACCCTACGAGCAGTACTTC. This translates into CASSDSGTPYEQYF. V gene TRBV6-2 or TRBV6-3 combines with J gene TRBJ2-7; tentative D call: TRBD1 (6 bases). The CDR3 loop spans 14 amino acids. The germline gives CDR1 MNHEY, CDR2 SVGEGT.

A few counts support this clonotype. The chain has TRBV28 and TRBJ1-2; possible D gene TRBD1, 6 bases. V was clipped by 6 bases and J by 4 bases, with 18 bases between them. CDR3 length equals 15 residues. CDR1 is MDHEN, CDR2 SYDVKM, per germline. The CDR3 region has the DNA TGTGCCAGCAGCATAGGCCAGGGGCATAGCTATGGCTACACCTTC. This codes for CASSIGQGHSYGYTF.

With respect to this clonotype: This could be a read error, since a much larger clone is one nucleotide away. The rearrangement links TRBV12-3 or TRBV12-4 to TRBJ2-5; D perhaps matches TRBD2 (5 bases). V was pared by 8 bases and J by 5 bases, with 15 bases between. The CDR3 totals 13 residues. The CDR3 loop is CASATRAAETQYF. Here the CDR3 DNA reads TGTGCCAGCGCAACCCGAGCGGCTGAGACCCAGTACTTC.

The rearrangement uses TRBV5-1 and TRBJ1-1; no reliable D call. Deletions cut 0 bases from V and 0 bases from J, with 9 bases between. Germline lookup yields CDR1 SGHRS and CDR2 YFSETQ. The CDR3 is 15 residues long. The CDR3 spells CASSLGELLNTEAFF. CDR3 nucleotide sequence: TGCGCCAGCAGCTTGGGTGAATTATTGAACACTGAAGCTTTCTTT.

This clonotype was counted only a few times. The chain is built from TRBV12-3 or TRBV12-4 and TRBJ2-1; D not certain. Trimming stripped 2 bases from V and 5 bases from J, with 4 bases between. The CDR3 is made up of 12 amino acids. In nucleotides, the CDR3 is TGTGCCAGCAGTTTACACAACAATGAGCAGTTCTTC. It yields the protein CASSLHNNEQFF.

About this clonotype: This may be a read error, as it is one base from a much larger clone. The chain is built from TRBV4-3 and TRBJ2-1, with 14 bases that match TRBD2. Germline V gene lookup returns CDR1 LGHNA and CDR2 YSLEER. J gave up 4 bases and V 7 bases, and 6 bases lay outside the gene matches. This CDR3 is 16 amino acids long. CDR3 sequence reads: CASNRTSGGPYNEQFF. CDR3 sequence (DNA): TGCGCCAGCAACCGGACTAGCGGGGGGCCGTACAATGAGCAGTTCTTC.

This chain links TRBV4-3 with TRBJ1-1; D ambiguous. Germline loops: CDR1 LGHNA, CDR2 YSLEER. Deletions cut 0 bases from V and 3 bases from J, with 14 bases between. This CDR3 is built from 16 residues. CDR3 nucleotides: TGCGCCAGCAGCCAAGAATTCCAAATCCTCCACACTGAAGCTTTCTTT. It yields the protein CASSQEFQILHTEAFF.

This clonotype was counted ten times or more. The genes are TRBV3-1 and TRBJ2-3; TRBD2 agrees at 9 bases. V dropped 1 base and J dropped 12; count of bases not matched to a gene: 2. This CDR3 contains 12 residues. Germline assignment: CDR1 LGHDT and CDR2 YNNKEL (reference sequence). In DNA form, the CDR3 reads TGTGCCAGCAGCCAAGGACTAGCGGAACAGTATTTT. Encoded protein: CASSQGLAEQYF.

V usage is TRBV11-2 and J usage is TRBJ2-3; D possibly matches TRBD1 or TRBD2 (6 bases each). V lost 1 base and J 0 bases, leaving 11 bases between the germline ends. The CDR3 runs to 16 residues. CDR1 and CDR2 from the germline V gene are SGHAT and FQNNGV. The CDR3 protein is CASSLGGGTSTDTQYF. The CDR3 DNA reads TGTGCCAGCAGCTTAGGAGGGGGGACGAGCACAGATACGCAGTATTTT. The variable domain in full, with the rest retrieved from reference TRBV11-2 and TRBJ2-3, is EAGVAQSPRYKIIEKRQSVAFWCNPISGHATLYWYQQILGQGPKLLIQFQNNGVVDDSQLPKDRFSAERLKGVDSTLKIQPAKLEDSAVYLCASSLGGGTSTDTQYFGPGTRLTVL.

As to this clonotype: An end of the junction differs from the germline gene, which may be a read error. The rearrangement links TRBV6-4 to TRBJ2-7, with a weak D call TRBD1 (5 bases). CDR1 is MRHNA and CDR2 is SNTAGT in the germline V gene. This CDR3 contains 14 residues. DNA for the CDR3: TGTGCCAGCAGTCCAGGGATCCACTCCTGCGAGCAGTACTTC. As protein: CASSPGIHSCEQYF.

Only a few counts were recorded for this clonotype. CDR3 region: CATSDSGGYNEQFF. Written as DNA, the CDR3 is TGTGCCACCAGTGATTCAGGCGGCTACAATGAGCAGTTCTTC. The gene calls are TRBV24-1 and TRBJ2-1, with D unclear. Trimming removed 2 bases at V and 3 bases at J, with 7 bases between. This CDR3 comprises 14 residues. The germline V gene encodes CDR1 KGHDR and CDR2 SFDVKD.

The chain is built from TRBV12-3 or TRBV12-4 and TRBJ2-5, with D possibly matching TRBD2 (5 bases). V lost 6 bases and J 11 bases, leaving 19 bases between the germline ends. The CDR3 totals 13 residues. Here the CDR3 DNA reads TGTGCCAGCAGCGAGCGGACTTACAATGAGCAGTACTTC. It is translated as CASSERTYNEQYF.

This chain links TRBV6-2 or TRBV6-3 with TRBJ1-1; D unresolved. This CDR3 comprises 14 residues. Germline V gives CDR1 MNHEY, CDR2 SVGEGT. With 5 bases removed from V and 5 bases from J, the gap between germline ends came to 15 bases. The CDR3, as DNA: TGTGCCAGCAGTGACGCCGGGAAGGATACTGAAGCTTTCTTT. Protein sequence: CASSDAGKDTEAFF.

This chain links TRBV6-5 with TRBJ1-6; a weak D match, TRBD1 (5 bases). From germline, CDR1 is MNHEY and CDR2 SVGAGI. V lost 0 bases to trimming and J lost 10 bases, with 16 bases between them. The CDR3 extends over 16 amino acids. CDR3 sequence reads: CASSYSQGAGRSPLHF. CDR3 nucleotides: TGTGCCAGCAGTTACTCTCAAGGGGCAGGACGATCACCCCTCCACTTT.

The chain has TRBV12-3 or TRBV12-4 and TRBJ1-5; 7 bases are a match to TRBD1. This CDR3 spans 12 amino acids. Trimming at V came to 5 bases and at J to 13 bases, leaving 8 bases not matched to a gene. This chain's CDR3 is CASSHGQDSQHF. The CDR3 DNA follows: TGTGCCAGCAGTCACGGACAGGACTCGCAGCATTTT.